This TCR beta chain was recovered during a study of blood T cells in healthy people across ages. The second PCR ran roughly 6 to 12 cycles with a sample-barcoded 5' primer and J-beta primers. One entry per CDR3 protein results from TCRdb running MiXCR on the 5' RACE reads. The sample consists of some 940,000 distinct CDR3 sequences, 25% to 35% of them appearing once. Germline V CDR1 and CDR2: SGHTA, FQGNSA. This CDR3 region has 14 residues. V was cut by 3 bases and J by 7 bases, with 16 bases left in between. These same data were also listed under a study on T cells of mothers and their children.

The rearrangement joins TRBV7-2 to TRBJ2-7; perhaps TRBD2 as D (5 bases). The sequenced sample consisted of blood. The source of this sequence is a woman in her forties in good health. The CDR3 is CASSLETRAGEQYF. The CDR3 DNA sequence: TGTGCCAGCAGCTTGGAGACCCGGGCGGGTGAGCAGTACTTC.